This T cell receptor beta chain was captured by sequencing in a study of regulatory T cells in long-lasting Graves disease. This clonotype has more than one count but fewer than ten. This sample's time point: newly diagnosed GD, antithyroid drugs for less than 3 months. Extracted PBMC RNA gave rise to the TCR library. Relying on iRepertoire HTBI primers and Arm-PCR of CDR3 regions, the team built TCR beta libraries. TCRdb reprocessed the multiplex PCR reads with MiXCR, giving one entry per CDR3 protein. The table records roughly 400,000 distinct CDR3 sequences, about 15% of them present only once. This CDR3 contains 11 residues. Germline CDR1 DFQATT, CDR2 SNEGSKA (reference sequence). V dropped 4 bases and J dropped 3 bases, with 6 bases sitting between them. The sample was also reused in another study, on T cells in Graves' hyperthyroidism and ophthalmopathy.

The gene calls are TRBV20-1 and TRBJ1-1, with no clear D. Material: peripheral blood mononuclear cells (PBMCs), obtained at new diagnosis, from a patient treated with antithyroid drugs. This sequence was found in a woman between 18 and 30 years old with Graves disease. The CDR3 nucleotides read TGCAGTGCTATTGGCGACACTGAAGCTTTCTTT. Its translation is CSAIGDTEAFF.